This T cell receptor (beta chain) was recorded in a study of CD4 T cells in relation to SARS-CoV-2 and coronaviruses. Study in general: TCR beta CDR3s were sequenced after 10-day antigen culture of PBMCs. Shared crossreactive spike epitopes were mapped to their HLA restriction.

The CDR3 is 16 amino acids. V lost 1 base, J lost 0 bases, and 3 bases stayed unmatched. Germline assignment: CDR1 SGHRS and CDR2 YFSETQ. Before the COVID-19 pandemic, during about 2010-2018, CD4+ T cells were taken from unexposed donors. Isolation of CD4+ T cells took place after approximately 10 days in culture. Unexposed-donor CD4+ T cells were probed with SARS-CoV-2 S/N and four cold-coronavirus spikes, cells permitting. For this clone: Its antigen is unknown.

Profiling relied on immunoSEQ multiplex PCR, and the TCRdb table lists in-frame clones only, not all of them. The sample yields about 21,000 clones, approximately 84% seen once. The clonotype comes from a human donor in good health. The chain has TRBV5-1 and TRBJ2-7, with TRBD1 identical over 11 bases. Material for sequencing was CD4+ T cells from PBMCs, cultured in vitro. CDR3 DNA: TGCGCCAGCAGCTTGTTTGGGACAGGGGGCTCCTACGAGCAGTACTTC. The encoded protein is CASSLFGTGGSYEQYF. Drawing the rest from reference TRBV5-1 and TRBJ2-7, the complete variable domain is KAGVTQTPRYLIKTRGQQVTLSCSPISGHRSVSWYQQTPGQGLQFLFEYFSETQRNKGNFPGRFSGRQFSNSRSEMNVSTLELGDSALYLCASSLFGTGGSYEQYFGPGTRLTVT.